These 25 T cell receptor beta chains share one sample of origin, sequenced in a study of blood T cell repertoires in COVID-19. Generated by immunoSEQ multiplex PCR, the TCRdb table keeps only in-frame clones and is missing some. The sample records 150,000 or so clones, over 65% being singletons. The sequencing input was peripheral blood. All receptors derive from an elderly woman with active or convalescent COVID-19.

The V gene is TRBV28, the J gene TRBJ2-7; 9 positions match TRBD1. After removal of 6 bases from V and 1 base from J, the junction contained 7 bases not matched to a gene. This CDR3 has 15 residues. The germline gives CDR1 MDHEN, CDR2 SYDVKM. The CDR3 coding sequence is TGTGCCAGCAGCCCCGGGACAGGGCAGTCCTACGAGCAGTACTTC. The encoded protein is CASSPGTGQSYEQYF. Based on the CDR3 plus reference TRBV28 and TRBJ2-7, the full variable domain is DVKVTQSSRYLVKRTGEKVFLECVQDMDHENMFWYRQDPGLGLRLIYFSYDVKMKEKGDIPEGYSVSREKKERFSLILESASTNQTSMYLCASSPGTGQSYEQYFGPGTRLTVT.

V and J are TRBV5-1 and TRBJ1-1; maybe TRBD1 (6 bases). Per the germline V gene, CDR1 is SGHRS and CDR2 is YFSETQ. The CDR3 runs 15 residues. Trimming pared 4 bases from V and 1 base from J, leaving 14 bases between. The CDR3 here is CASSRGGLRNTEAFF. Written as DNA, the CDR3 is TGCGCCAGCAGCCGGGGGGGCCTCCGGAACACTGAAGCTTTCTTT.

This chain links TRBV20-1 with TRBJ2-4, with a possible D match to TRBD1 (6 bases). Germline values: CDR1 DFQATT, CDR2 SNEGSKA (reference sequence). Trimming removed 3 bases at V and 3 bases at J, with 12 bases between. This CDR3 has 14 residues. The CDR3 nucleotides are TGCAGTGCTAGTCGCAGGGGTGGCAAAAACATTCAGTACTTC. This sequence encodes CSASRRGGKNIQYF.

The CDR3 DNA reads as TGTGCCAGCACCGAGGTAGAGAACACTGAAGCTTTCTTT. It encodes CASTEVENTEAFF. The rearrangement joins TRBV6-6 to TRBJ1-1, with no clear D. V was cut by 7 bases and J by 1 base, with 10 bases left in between. CDR3 length equals 13 residues. Germline CDR1 and CDR2: MNHNY and SVGAGI (reference sequence).

This chain uses TRBV7-9 with TRBJ2-5, with D hard to call. Germline loops: CDR1 SEHNR, CDR2 FQNEAQ (reference sequence). This CDR3 spans 12 amino acids. V was cut by 5 bases and J by 4 bases, with 8 bases left in between. The CDR3 bases are TGTGCCAGCAGCCGGTTGAGAGAGACCCAGTACTTC. Encoded protein: CASSRLRETQYF.

The chain combines TRBV19 with TRBJ2-2; the match to TRBD2 covers 9 bases. The V gene's germline CDR1 is LNHDA and CDR2 SQIVND (reference sequence). The V segment lost 4 bases and the J segment 7 bases; nucleotides outside the gene matches: 4. The CDR3 has 14 amino acids. The DNA for the CDR3 is TGTGCCAGTAGTAACCTAGCGGGGCTCGGGGAGCTGTTTTTT. It translates to CASSNLAGLGELFF.

This clone was picked up one time. The rearrangement links TRBV3-1 (or the pseudogene TRBV3-2) to TRBJ2-7; D uncertain. The CDR3 totals 14 residues. Looked up from germline, CDR1 is LGHDT and CDR2 is YNNKEL (reference sequence). The germline V and J ends were trimmed by 3 bases and 0 bases, with 9 bases remaining between them. CDR3 nucleotide sequence: TGTGCCAGCAGCCACGACTGGAGCTCCTACGAGCAGTACTTC. Encoded protein: CASSHDWSSYEQYF.

This chain links TRBV15 with TRBJ1-6, with 8 nucleotides matching TRBD1. The CDR3 loop spans 14 amino acids. Germline V gene lookup returns CDR1 LNHNV and CDR2 YYDKDF (reference sequence). Trimming took 3 bases from V and 8 from J; bases not matched to a gene: 3. The CDR3 region has the DNA TGTGCCACCAGCAGGCAGGGGGCTTATTCACCCCTCCACTTT. It specifies CATSRQGAYSPLHF.

The gene calls are TRBV6-5 and TRBJ1-2; 10 bases fit TRBD1. CDR3 length equals 14 residues. V shed 6 bases and J 8 bases; nucleotides not matched to a gene: 9. Germline lookup yields CDR1 MNHEY and CDR2 SVGAGI. The CDR3 DNA is TGTGCCAGCAGGAGAGACAGGGGGCTGAGAGGCTACACCTTC. This codes for CASRRDRGLRGYTF.

The genes are TRBV5-1 and TRBJ2-1, with 12 bases lining up with TRBD1. This CDR3 contains 17 residues. The ends lost 3 bases at V and 7 bases at J; junction bases unmatched: 11. Germline values: CDR1 SGHRS, CDR2 YFSETQ. CDR3 amino acids: CASSSPNRDRGRNEQFF. The CDR3 DNA sequence: TGCGCCAGCAGCTCCCCAAATCGGGACAGGGGGCGAAATGAGCAGTTCTTC. The entire variable domain, with the rest obtained from reference TRBV5-1 and TRBJ2-1, is as follows: KAGVTQTPRYLIKTRGQQVTLSCSPISGHRSVSWYQQTPGQGLQFLFEYFSETQRNKGNFPGRFSGRQFSNSRSEMNVSTLELGDSALYLCASSSPNRDRGRNEQFFGPGTRLTVL.

This clone was recorded a few times. As DNA, the CDR3 is TGCAGCCTATCCAGGGGGCGCGTGAACACTGAAGCTTTCTTT. Translated, it gives CSLSRGRVNTEAFF. This chain joins TRBV29-1 and TRBJ1-1; 8 bases map to TRBD1. This CDR3 spans 14 amino acids. CDR1 and CDR2 from the germline V gene are SQVTM and ANQGSEA. Trimming took 8 bases from V and 0 from J; bases not matched to a gene: 8.

The V gene is TRBV7-8, the J gene TRBJ1-3, with TRBD1 identical over 7 bases. J lost 4 bases, V lost 2 bases, and 8 bases had no gene match. Germline CDR1 and CDR2: SGHVS and FQNEAQ. This CDR3 spans 16 amino acids. The CDR3 region has the DNA TGTGCCAGCAGCTTACCCACAGGGGCACCGGGAAACACCATATATTTT. This encodes CASSLPTGAPGNTIYF.

The rearrangement uses TRBV27 and TRBJ2-2, with 7 bases fitting TRBD1. With 4 bases clipped from V and 7 bases from J, the junction kept 15 bases outside the gene matches. The germline V gene encodes CDR1 MNHEY and CDR2 SMNVEV (reference sequence). CDR3 length equals 17 residues. CDR3 DNA sequence: TGTGCCAGCAGTTCGCCCCAGAGGGGGCGAGGGAGCGGGGAGCTGTTTTTT. It codes for CASSSPQRGRGSGELFF.

V usage is TRBV6-5 and J usage is TRBJ2-1; 9 nucleotides line up with TRBD2. This CDR3 region has 15 residues. Looked up from germline, CDR1 is MNHEY and CDR2 is SVGAGI. The J segment lost 8 bases and the V segment lost 8 bases, leaving 13 bases of the junction unmatched. The CDR3 DNA sequence: TGTGCCAGCTCTATAAGGGCGGGGGGGCCGTATGAGCAGTTCTTC. This sequence encodes CASSIRAGGPYEQFF.

The rearrangement uses TRBV6-5 and TRBJ1-1; D ambiguous. Germline values: CDR1 MNHEY, CDR2 SVGAGI. V lost 0 bases to trimming and J lost 1 base, with 3 bases between them. The CDR3 is 13 residues long. The CDR3: CASSYSQNTEAFF. For the CDR3, the DNA is TGTGCCAGCAGTTACTCACAGAACACTGAAGCTTTCTTT.

The chain has TRBV30 and TRBJ2-1; 9 bases agree with TRBD1. Trimming removed 0 bases from V and 2 bases from J; junction bases left unmatched: 5. The CDR3 totals 16 residues. Germline-derived CDR1 and CDR2 are GTSNPN and SVGIG (reference sequence). CDR3 amino acids: CAWSVLTGGPYNEQFF. CDR3 nucleotides: TGTGCCTGGAGTGTATTAACAGGGGGCCCCTACAATGAGCAGTTCTTC. The complete variable domain, with remaining parts taken from reference TRBV30 and TRBJ2-1, reads SQTIHQWPATLVQPVGSPLSLECTVEGTSNPNLYWYRQAAGRGLQLLFYSVGIGQISSEVPQNLSASRPQDRQFILSSKKLLLSDSGFYLCAWSVLTGGPYNEQFFGPGTRLTVL.

This clone occurred once. The CDR3 loop reads CASSFGGTDTQYF. The CDR3 nucleotides read TGTGCCAGCAGCTTCGGGGGGACAGATACGCAGTATTTT. V and J are TRBV7-9 and TRBJ2-3; 7 bases map to TRBD2. There are 13 residues in the CDR3. Per the germline V gene, CDR1 is SEHNR and CDR2 is FQNEAQ (reference sequence). V trimming: 3 bases; J trimming: 3 bases; junction bases outside the gene matches: 0.

The V and J genes are TRBV12-3 or TRBV12-4 and TRBJ1-2, with D possibly being TRBD1 (5 bases). Deletions cut 3 bases from V and 4 bases from J, with 6 bases between. CDR3 length: 12 residues. CDR3 sequence reads: CASSFQGYGYTF. In DNA, the CDR3 is TGTGCCAGCAGTTTCCAGGGCTATGGCTACACCTTC.

This clone was seen only once. This chain links TRBV10-3 with TRBJ1-5; 8 bases are shared with TRBD1. Germline V gene data show CDR1 as ENHRY and CDR2 as SYGVKD. The CDR3 sequence is 14 residues long. Germline trimming cut 11 bases from V and 0 bases from J; bases unmatched to any gene: 6. In nucleotides, the CDR3 is TGTGCCTCAAGGGGGACAGGTAGCAATCAGCCCCAGCATTTT. Encoded protein: CASRGTGSNQPQHF.

This chain uses TRBV5-1 with TRBJ2-5, with D possibly matching TRBD1 (6 bases). This CDR3 has 15 amino acids. Germline-derived CDR1 and CDR2 are SGHRS and YFSETQ. V was trimmed by 2 bases and J by 7 bases, leaving 18 bases between them. The CDR3 bases are TGCGCCAGCAGCTTTGCCCCAGGGGCCCTAAGGACCCAGTACTTC. Its protein is CASSFAPGALRTQYF.

The chain has TRBV7-2 and TRBJ1-2; D is unclear. Per the germline V gene, CDR1 is SGHTA and CDR2 is FQGNSA. There are 13 residues in the CDR3. V dropped 4 bases and J dropped 11 bases, with 17 bases sitting between them. CDR3: CASSSGPGKTYTF. For the CDR3, the DNA is TGTGCCAGCAGCTCCGGTCCGGGGAAGACGTACACCTTC.

The J gene is TRBJ1-2, the V gene TRBV7-8; D possibly corresponds to TRBD1 (6 bases). With 1 base removed from V and 2 bases from J, the gap between germline ends came to 11 bases. CDR1 is SGHVS, CDR2 FQNEAQ, per germline. The CDR3 spans 15 residues. CDR3 coding DNA: TGTGCCAGCAGCTTAGTAGGGGGTTTGAACTATGGCTACACCTTC. Translated: CASSLVGGLNYGYTF.

This chain joins TRBV27 and TRBJ1-5; perhaps TRBD1 as D (6 bases). V lost 5 bases and J 7 bases, leaving 18 bases between the germline ends. Germline lookup yields CDR1 MNHEY and CDR2 SMNVEV (reference sequence). The CDR3 runs to 15 residues. CDR3 in DNA: TGTGCCAGCAGTCCCCGACAGGCTGCTGGGCAGCCCCAGCATTTT. Residues: CASSPRQAAGQPQHF.

The rearrangement links TRBV11-3 to TRBJ2-3; D is possibly TRBD1 (6 bases). The CDR3 loop spans 16 amino acids. V lost 0 bases and J lost 2, with 12 bases in between. CDR1 SGHNT and CDR2 YENEEA come from the germline V gene. As DNA, the CDR3 is TGTGCCAGCAGCTTAGATGGGACACTTCTCACAGATACGCAGTATTTT. It encodes CASSLDGTLLTDTQYF.

This sequence joins TRBV19 and TRBJ1-2, with TRBD1 matching over 9 bases. In germline, CDR1 is LNHDA, CDR2 SQIVND (reference sequence). This CDR3 is built from 14 residues. V gave up 8 bases and J gave up 6 bases; unmatched junction bases: 10. CDR3 nucleotide sequence: TGTGCCAGTCGGGAGGGACAGGGAGCGGATGGCTACACCTTC. It specifies CASREGQGADGYTF. Combining the CDR3 with reference TRBV19 and TRBJ1-2 gives the whole variable domain DGGITQSPKYLFRKEGQNVTLSCEQNLNHDAMYWYRQDPGQGLRLIYYSQIVNDFQKGDIAEGYSVSREKKESFPLTVTSAQKNPTAFYLCASREGQGADGYTFGSGTRLTVV.